This TCR beta chain came from a study of T cell changes during pregnancy in multiple sclerosis. Germline-derived CDR1 and CDR2 are MRHNA and SNTAGT. There are 15 residues in the CDR3. V dropped 6 bases and J dropped 3 bases, with 17 bases sitting between them. Some clones are missing from TCRdb's copy, which holds only in-frame ones; the method was immunoSEQ multiplex PCR. The top ten hold 1.4% of the sample, which has tens of thousands of clones, about nine tenths seen once. The rearrangement links TRBV6-4 to TRBJ1-2; D is perhaps TRBD1 (6 bases). The material was peripheral blood, obtained in the third trimester of pregnancy. This clonotype was obtained from a female donor with multiple sclerosis, enrolled in a pregnancy study. The CDR3 DNA is TGTGCCAGCAGCCCAAGGGGGGGCCGCGACTATGGCTACACCTTC. Protein: CASSPRGGRDYGYTF.